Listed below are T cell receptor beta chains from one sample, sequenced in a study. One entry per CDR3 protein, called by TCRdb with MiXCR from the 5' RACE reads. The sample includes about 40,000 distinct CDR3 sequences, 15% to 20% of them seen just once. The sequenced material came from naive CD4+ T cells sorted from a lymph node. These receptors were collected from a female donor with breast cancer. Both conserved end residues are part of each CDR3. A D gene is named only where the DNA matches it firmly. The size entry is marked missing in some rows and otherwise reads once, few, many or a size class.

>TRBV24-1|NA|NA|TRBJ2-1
CATSDLGHSNEQFF
TGTGCCACCAGTGATTTAGGACATAGCAATGAGCAGTTCTTC
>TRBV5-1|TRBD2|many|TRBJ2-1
CASSLSGSDNNEQFF
TGCGCCAGCAGTCTAAGCGGGAGTGACAACAATGAGCAGTTCTTC
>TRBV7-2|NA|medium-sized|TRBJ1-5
CASSLAGAGQPQHF
TGTGCCAGCAGCTTAGCAGGGGCAGGGCAGCCCCAGCATTTT
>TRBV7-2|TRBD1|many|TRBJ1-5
CASSFKGAGDQPQHF
TGTGCCAGCAGCTTTAAGGGGGCTGGTGATCAGCCCCAGCATTTT
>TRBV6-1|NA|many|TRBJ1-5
CASSDTSNQPQHF
TGTGCCAGCAGTGATACGAGCAATCAGCCCCAGCATTTT
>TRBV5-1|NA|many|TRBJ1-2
CASSPENYGYTF
TGCGCCAGTTCACCAGAGAACTATGGCTACACCTTC
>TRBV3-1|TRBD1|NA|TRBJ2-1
CASSQSGTANEQFF
TGTGCCAGCAGCCAGTCCGGGACAGCCAATGAGCAGTTCTTC
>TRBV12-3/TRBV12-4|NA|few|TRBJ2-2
CASTVRSGGGGELFF
TGTGCCAGCACCGTACGTAGCGGAGGCGGCGGGGAGCTGTTTTTT
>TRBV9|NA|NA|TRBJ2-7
CASSPGSSEPLVKQYF
TGTGCCAGCAGCCCCGGTTCAAGCGAACCTCTTGTTAAGCAGTACTTC
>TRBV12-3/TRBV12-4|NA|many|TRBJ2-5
CASSLPGTQETQYF
TGTGCCAGCAGTTTACCGGGGACCCAAGAGACCCAGTACTTC
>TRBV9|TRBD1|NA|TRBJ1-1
CASSPQGTANTEAFF
TGTGCCAGCAGCCCTCAAGGGACAGCGAACACTGAAGCTTTCTTT
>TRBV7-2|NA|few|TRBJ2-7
CASSTSGYPYEQYF
TGTGCCAGCTCAACGAGCGGGTACCCCTACGAGCAGTACTTC
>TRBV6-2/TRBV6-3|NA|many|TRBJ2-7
CASSRRTDGEQYF
TGTGCCAGCAGCCGAAGGACAGACGGGGAGCAGTACTTC
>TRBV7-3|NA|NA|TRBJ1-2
CASSRGDKDWGYTF
TGTGCCAGCAGCCGGGGGGACAAAGATTGGGGGTACACCTTC
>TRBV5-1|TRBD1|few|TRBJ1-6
CASSLEFTGGNSPLHF
TGCGCCAGCAGCTTGGAATTTACAGGGGGAAATTCACCCCTCCACTTT
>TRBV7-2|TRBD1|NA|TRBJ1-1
CASSQQGARDTEAFF
TGTGCCAGCAGCCAACAGGGGGCGAGGGACACTGAAGCTTTCTTT
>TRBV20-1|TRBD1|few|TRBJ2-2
CSALQGHGELFF
TGCAGTGCTTTACAGGGGCACGGGGAGCTGTTTTTT
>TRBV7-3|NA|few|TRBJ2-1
CASSHGAGGEQFF
TGTGCCAGCAGCCACGGAGCCGGGGGTGAGCAGTTCTTC
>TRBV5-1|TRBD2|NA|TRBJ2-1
CASSIIPGLGGNNEQFF
TGCGCCAGCAGCATCATTCCGGGACTGGGGGGGAACAATGAGCAGTTCTTC
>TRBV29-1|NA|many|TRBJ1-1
CSGGHPNTEAFF
TGCAGCGGGGGACATCCGAACACTGAAGCTTTCTTT
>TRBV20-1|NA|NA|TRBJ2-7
CSATHLQPLSYEQYF
TGCAGTGCTACTCACCTGCAGCCCCTCTCCTACGAGCAGTACTTC
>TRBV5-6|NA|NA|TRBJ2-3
CASSFKEWDTQYF
TGTGCCAGCAGCTTCAAAGAGTGGGATACGCAGTATTTT
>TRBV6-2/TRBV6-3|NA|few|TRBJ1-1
CASSYALGSARTRVEAFF
TGTGCCAGCAGTTACGCACTTGGGTCCGCTAGAACGCGGGTTGAAGCTTTCTTT
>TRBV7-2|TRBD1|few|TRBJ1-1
CASSPTGDRVAFF
TGTGCCAGCAGCCCGACAGGGGACCGGGTCGCTTTCTTT
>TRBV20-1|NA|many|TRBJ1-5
CSAKVYSNQPQHF
TGCAGTGCTAAGGTTTATAGCAATCAGCCCCAGCATTTT
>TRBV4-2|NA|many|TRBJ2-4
CASSQDGSNIQYF
TGTGCCAGCAGCCAAGACGGGTCAAACATTCAGTACTTC
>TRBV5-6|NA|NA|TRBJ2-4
CASSLAKNIQYF
TGTGCCAGCAGCTTGGCCAAAAACATTCAGTACTTC
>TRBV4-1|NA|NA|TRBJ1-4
CASSQPTGSANEKLFF
TGCGCCAGCAGCCAGCCTACAGGGTCAGCTAATGAAAAACTGTTTTTT
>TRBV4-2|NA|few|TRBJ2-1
CASSQDGNTYNEQFF
TGTGCCAGCAGCCAAGATGGGAATACCTACAATGAGCAGTTCTTC
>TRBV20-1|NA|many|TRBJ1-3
CSARAGNTIYF
TGCAGTGCTAGGGCGGGAAACACCATATATTTT
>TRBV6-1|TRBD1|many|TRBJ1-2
CASRYRGRTHGYTF
TGTGCCAGCAGATACAGGGGTAGGACTCATGGCTACACCTTC
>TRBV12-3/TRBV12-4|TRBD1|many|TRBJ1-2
CASNVQGVHYGYTF
TGTGCCAGCAACGTTCAGGGGGTGCACTATGGCTACACCTTC
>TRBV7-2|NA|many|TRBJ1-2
CASSLRSGYTF
TGTGCCAGCAGCTTGAGAAGCGGCTACACCTTC
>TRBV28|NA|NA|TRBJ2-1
CASLAYNEQFF
TGTGCCAGCTTAGCGTACAATGAGCAGTTCTTC
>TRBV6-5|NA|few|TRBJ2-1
CASSYKGENNEQFF
TGTGCCAGCAGTTACAAAGGGGAAAACAATGAGCAGTTCTTC
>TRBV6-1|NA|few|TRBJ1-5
CASAVSNQPQHF
TGTGCCAGCGCAGTGAGCAATCAGCCCCAGCATTTT
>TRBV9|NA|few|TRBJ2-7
CASSPESSYEQYF
TGTGCCAGCAGCCCGGAGAGCTCCTACGAGCAGTACTTC
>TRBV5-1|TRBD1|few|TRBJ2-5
CASSRGTGGEETQYF
TGCGCCAGCAGCCGGGGGACAGGGGGCGAGGAGACCCAGTACTTC
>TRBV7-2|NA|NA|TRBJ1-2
CASSLASTGAVGGYTF
TGTGCCAGCAGCTTAGCTTCGACAGGAGCCGTTGGTGGCTACACCTTC
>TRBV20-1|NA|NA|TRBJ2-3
CSAFEGVSTDTQYF
TGCAGTGCTTTTGAAGGAGTTAGCACAGATACGCAGTATTTT
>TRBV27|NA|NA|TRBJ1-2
CARGVRQNYGYTF
TGTGCCCGCGGGGTGAGGCAGAACTATGGCTACACCTTC
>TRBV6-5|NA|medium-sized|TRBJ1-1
CASSNPHGGNTEAFF
TGTGCCAGCAGTAACCCTCACGGGGGGAACACTGAAGCTTTCTTT
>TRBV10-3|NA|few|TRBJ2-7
CADSGDFRPIYEQYF
TGTGCCGATTCGGGGGACTTTAGACCGATCTACGAGCAGTACTTC
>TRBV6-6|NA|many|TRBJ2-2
CASSTADNTGELFF
TGTGCCAGCAGCACCGCGGACAACACCGGGGAGCTGTTTTTT
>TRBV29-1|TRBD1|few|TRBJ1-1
CSVASNRGTLTFRRGEAFF
TGCAGCGTTGCAAGCAACAGGGGAACCCTTACCTTCCGACGGGGTGAAGCTTTCTTT
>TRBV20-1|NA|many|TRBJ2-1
CSASQGGEGNEQFF
TGCAGTGCTAGCCAGGGCGGAGAGGGCAATGAGCAGTTCTTC
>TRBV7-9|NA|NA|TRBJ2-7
CASSLDPTSYEQYF
TGTGCCAGCAGCTTAGACCCGACTAGCTACGAGCAGTACTTC
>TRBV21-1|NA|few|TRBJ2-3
CASSKAGRGSETDTQYF
TGTGCCAGCAGCAAAGCGGGCAGGGGGAGTGAGACAGATACGCAGTATTTT
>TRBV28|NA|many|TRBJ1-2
CASSLTGNGYTF
TGTGCCAGCAGTTTAACGGGCAATGGCTACACCTTC
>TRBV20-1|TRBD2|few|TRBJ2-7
CSAPRSGGSYEQYF
TGCAGTGCTCCGAGGAGCGGGGGATCCTACGAGCAGTACTTC
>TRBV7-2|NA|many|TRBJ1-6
CASSSDLSPLHF
TGTGCCAGCAGCTCGGACCTTTCACCCCTCCACTTT
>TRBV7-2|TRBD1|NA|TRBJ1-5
CASSSPGGRQPQHF
TGTGCCAGCAGCTCCCCAGGGGGACGGCAGCCCCAGCATTTT
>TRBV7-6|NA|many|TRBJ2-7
CASSNTPAEQYF
TGTGCCAGCAGCAACACGCCAGCGGAGCAGTACTTC